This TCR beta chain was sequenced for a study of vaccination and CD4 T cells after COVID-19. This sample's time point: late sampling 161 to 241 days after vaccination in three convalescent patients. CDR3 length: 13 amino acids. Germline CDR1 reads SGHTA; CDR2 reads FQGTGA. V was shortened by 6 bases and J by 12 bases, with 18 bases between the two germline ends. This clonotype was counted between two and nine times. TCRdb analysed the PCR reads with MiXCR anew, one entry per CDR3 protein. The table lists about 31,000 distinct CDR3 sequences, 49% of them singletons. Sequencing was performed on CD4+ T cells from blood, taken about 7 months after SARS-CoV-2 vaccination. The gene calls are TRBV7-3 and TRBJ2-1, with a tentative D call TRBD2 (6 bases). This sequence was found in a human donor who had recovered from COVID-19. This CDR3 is CASSSLPGDWQFF. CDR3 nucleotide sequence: TGTGCCAGCAGTTCTTTACCGGGAGATTGGCAGTTCTTC.